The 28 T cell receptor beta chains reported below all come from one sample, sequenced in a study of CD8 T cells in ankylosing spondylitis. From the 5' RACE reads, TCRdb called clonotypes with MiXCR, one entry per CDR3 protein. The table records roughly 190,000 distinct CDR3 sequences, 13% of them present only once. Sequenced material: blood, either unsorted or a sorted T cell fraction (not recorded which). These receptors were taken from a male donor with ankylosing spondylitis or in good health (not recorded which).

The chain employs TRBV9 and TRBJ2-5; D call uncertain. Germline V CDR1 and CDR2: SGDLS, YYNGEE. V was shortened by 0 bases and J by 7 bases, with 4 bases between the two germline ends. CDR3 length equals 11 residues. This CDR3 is CASSVGTTQYF. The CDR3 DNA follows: TGTGCCAGCAGCGTAGGGACGACCCAGTACTTC.

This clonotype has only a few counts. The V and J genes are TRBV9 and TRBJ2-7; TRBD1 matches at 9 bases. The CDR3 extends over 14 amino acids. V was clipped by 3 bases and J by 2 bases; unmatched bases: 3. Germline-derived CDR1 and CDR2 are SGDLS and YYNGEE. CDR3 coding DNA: TGTGCCAGCAGCGCCGGGACAGGGACCTACGAGCAGTACTTC. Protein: CASSAGTGTYEQYF.

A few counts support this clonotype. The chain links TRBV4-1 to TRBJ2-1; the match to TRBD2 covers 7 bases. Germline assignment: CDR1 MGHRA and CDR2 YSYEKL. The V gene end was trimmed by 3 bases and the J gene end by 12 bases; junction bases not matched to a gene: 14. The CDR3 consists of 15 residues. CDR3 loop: CASSQRGLLPVRQFF. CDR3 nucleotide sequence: TGCGCCAGCAGCCAGCGGGGACTACTTCCCGTGAGGCAGTTCTTC.

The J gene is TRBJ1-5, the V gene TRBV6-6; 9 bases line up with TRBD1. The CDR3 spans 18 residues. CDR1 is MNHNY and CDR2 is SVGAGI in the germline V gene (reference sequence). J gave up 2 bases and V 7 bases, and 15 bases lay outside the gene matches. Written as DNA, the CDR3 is TGTGCCAGCACGCCGGGACAGGGTCCCAGGGTGGGCAATCAGCCCCAGCATTTT. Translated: CASTPGQGPRVGNQPQHF.

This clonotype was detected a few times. Here the CDR3 reads CASRVLASNEQFF. DNA of the CDR3: TGTGCCAGCAGGGTCCTAGCTAGCAATGAGCAGTTCTTC. The J gene is TRBJ2-1, the V gene TRBV2; D is possibly TRBD2 (5 bases). CDR1 is SNHLY, CDR2 FYNNEI, per germline. Trimming took off 6 bases at V and 6 bases at J, with 12 bases between the two ends. The CDR3 covers 13 residues.

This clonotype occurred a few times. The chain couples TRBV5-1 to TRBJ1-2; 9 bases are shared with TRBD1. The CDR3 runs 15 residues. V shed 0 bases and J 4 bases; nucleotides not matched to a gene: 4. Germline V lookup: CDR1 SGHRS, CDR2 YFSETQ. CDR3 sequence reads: CASSLGTGASYGYTF. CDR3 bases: TGCGCCAGCAGCTTGGGGACAGGGGCGAGCTATGGCTACACCTTC.

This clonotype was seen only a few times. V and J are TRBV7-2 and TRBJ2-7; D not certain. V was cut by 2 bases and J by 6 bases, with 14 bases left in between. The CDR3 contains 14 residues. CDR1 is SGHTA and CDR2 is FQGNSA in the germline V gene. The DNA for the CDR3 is TGTGCCAGCAGCTTAATGGCTAGTTTTGCCGAGCAGTACTTC. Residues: CASSLMASFAEQYF.

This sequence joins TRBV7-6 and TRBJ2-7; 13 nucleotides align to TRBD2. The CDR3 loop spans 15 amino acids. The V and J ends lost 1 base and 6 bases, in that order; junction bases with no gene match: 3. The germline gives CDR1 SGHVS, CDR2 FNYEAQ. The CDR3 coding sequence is TGTGCCAGCAGCTTAGGTGGACTAGCGGGAGTCGAGCAGTACTTC. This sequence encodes CASSLGGLAGVEQYF.

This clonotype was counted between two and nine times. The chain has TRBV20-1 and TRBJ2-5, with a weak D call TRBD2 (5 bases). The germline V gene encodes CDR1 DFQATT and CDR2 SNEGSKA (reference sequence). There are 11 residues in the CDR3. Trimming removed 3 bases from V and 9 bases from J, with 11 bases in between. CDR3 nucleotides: TGCAGTGCTAGGGCGGCGGAGGCCCAGTACTTC. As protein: CSARAAEAQYF.

The CDR3 loop is CASSDWGGGYTF. In DNA, the CDR3 is TGCGCCAGCAGTGATTGGGGAGGGGGCTACACCTTC. V usage is TRBV10-1 and J usage is TRBJ1-2; D unclear. The germline V and J ends were trimmed by 3 bases and 8 bases, with 10 bases remaining between them. CDR1 and CDR2 (germline): WNHNN, SYGVQD (reference sequence). The CDR3 loop spans 12 amino acids.

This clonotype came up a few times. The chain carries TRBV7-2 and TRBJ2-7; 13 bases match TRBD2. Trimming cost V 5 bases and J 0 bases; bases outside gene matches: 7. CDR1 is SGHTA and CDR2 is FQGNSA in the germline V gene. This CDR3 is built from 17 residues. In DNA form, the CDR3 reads TGTGCCAGCAGCCCGACTAGCGGGAGGTACAGCTCCTACGAGCAGTACTTC. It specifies CASSPTSGRYSSYEQYF.

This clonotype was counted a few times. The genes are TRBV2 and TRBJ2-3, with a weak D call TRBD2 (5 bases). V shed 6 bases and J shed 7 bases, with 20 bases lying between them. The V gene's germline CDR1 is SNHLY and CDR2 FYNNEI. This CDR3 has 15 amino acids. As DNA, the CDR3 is TGTGCCAGCAGAGACCGGGGTTCCGACCGTCATACGCAGTATTTT. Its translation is CASRDRGSDRHTQYF.

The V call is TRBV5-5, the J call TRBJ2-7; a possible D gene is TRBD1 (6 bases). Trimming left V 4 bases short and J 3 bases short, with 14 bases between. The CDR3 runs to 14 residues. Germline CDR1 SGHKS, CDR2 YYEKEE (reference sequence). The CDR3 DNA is TGTGCCAGCAGCCCCCAGGACAGCTTCTACGAGCAGTACTTC. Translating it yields CASSPQDSFYEQYF.

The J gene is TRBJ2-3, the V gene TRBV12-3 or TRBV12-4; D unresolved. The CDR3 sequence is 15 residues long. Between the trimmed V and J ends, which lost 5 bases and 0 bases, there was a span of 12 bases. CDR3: CASSPGGLSTDTQYF. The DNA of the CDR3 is TGTGCCAGCAGTCCCGGCGGTTTGAGCACAGATACGCAGTATTTT.

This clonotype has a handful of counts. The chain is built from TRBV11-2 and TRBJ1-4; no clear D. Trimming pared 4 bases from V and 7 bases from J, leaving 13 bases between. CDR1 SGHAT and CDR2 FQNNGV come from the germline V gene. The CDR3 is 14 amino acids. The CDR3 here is CASSSYLVGEKLFF. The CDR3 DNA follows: TGTGCCAGCAGCTCCTATCTGGTTGGTGAAAAACTGTTTTTT.

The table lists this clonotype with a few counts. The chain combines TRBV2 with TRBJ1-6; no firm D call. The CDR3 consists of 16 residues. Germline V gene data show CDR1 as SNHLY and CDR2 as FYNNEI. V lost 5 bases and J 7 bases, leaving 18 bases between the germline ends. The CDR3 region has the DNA TGTGCCAGCAGTCCTATCGAGTGGGGATGGAATTCACCCCTCCACTTT. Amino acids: CASSPIEWGWNSPLHF.

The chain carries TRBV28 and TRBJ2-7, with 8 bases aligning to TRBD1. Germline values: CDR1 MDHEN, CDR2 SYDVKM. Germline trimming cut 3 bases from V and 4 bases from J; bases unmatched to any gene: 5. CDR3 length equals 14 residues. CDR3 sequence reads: CASSFQGAGYEQYF. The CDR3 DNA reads TGTGCCAGCAGTTTTCAGGGGGCGGGGTACGAGCAGTACTTC.

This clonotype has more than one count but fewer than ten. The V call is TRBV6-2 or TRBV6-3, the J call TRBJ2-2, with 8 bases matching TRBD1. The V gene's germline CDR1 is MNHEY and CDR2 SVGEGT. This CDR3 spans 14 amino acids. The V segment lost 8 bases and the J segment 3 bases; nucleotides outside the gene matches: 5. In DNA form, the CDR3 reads TGTGCCAGCGGCCCGGACAGGGACACCGGGGAGCTGTTTTTT. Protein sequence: CASGPDRDTGELFF.

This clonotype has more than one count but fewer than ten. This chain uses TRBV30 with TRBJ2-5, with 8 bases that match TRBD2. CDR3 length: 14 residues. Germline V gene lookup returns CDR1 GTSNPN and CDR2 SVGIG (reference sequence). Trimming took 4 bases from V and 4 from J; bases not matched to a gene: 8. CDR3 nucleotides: TGTGCCTGGAATAGCGGGGCCTGGGGAGAGACCCAGTACTTC. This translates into CAWNSGAWGETQYF. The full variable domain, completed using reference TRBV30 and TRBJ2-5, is SQTIHQWPATLVQPVGSPLSLECTVEGTSNPNLYWYRQAAGRGLQLLFYSVGIGQISSEVPQNLSASRPQDRQFILSSKKLLLSDSGFYLCAWNSGAWGETQYFGPGTRLLVL.

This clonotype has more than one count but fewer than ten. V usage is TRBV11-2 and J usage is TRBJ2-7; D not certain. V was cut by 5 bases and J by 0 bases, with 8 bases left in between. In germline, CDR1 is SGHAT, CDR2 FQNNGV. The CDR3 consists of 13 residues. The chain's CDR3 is CASSSHHSYEQYF. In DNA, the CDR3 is TGTGCCAGCAGCAGCCACCACTCCTACGAGCAGTACTTC.

CDR3 region: CASSQEIRRDRSKGEQYF. CDR3 in DNA: TGCGCCAGCAGCCAAGAGATCAGGCGGGATCGCAGCAAGGGCGAGCAGTACTTC. J is TRBJ2-7 and V is TRBV4-1, with D maybe TRBD2 (6 bases). Trimming cost V 0 bases and J 6 bases, with 24 bases left between them. This CDR3 contains 18 residues. Germline loops: CDR1 MGHRA, CDR2 YSYEKL.

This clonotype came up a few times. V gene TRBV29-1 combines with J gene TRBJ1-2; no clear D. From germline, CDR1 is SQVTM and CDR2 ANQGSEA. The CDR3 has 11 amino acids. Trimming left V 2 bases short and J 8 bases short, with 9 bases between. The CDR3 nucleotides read TGCAGCGTTGAAAGCCAACCCGGCTACACCTTC. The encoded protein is CSVESQPGYTF.

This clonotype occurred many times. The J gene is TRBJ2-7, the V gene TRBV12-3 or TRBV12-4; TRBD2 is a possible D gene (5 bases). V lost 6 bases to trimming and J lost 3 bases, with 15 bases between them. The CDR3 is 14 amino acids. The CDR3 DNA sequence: TGTGCCAGCAGCCCTCTCGGGGTGAACTACGAGCAGTACTTC. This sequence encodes CASSPLGVNYEQYF.

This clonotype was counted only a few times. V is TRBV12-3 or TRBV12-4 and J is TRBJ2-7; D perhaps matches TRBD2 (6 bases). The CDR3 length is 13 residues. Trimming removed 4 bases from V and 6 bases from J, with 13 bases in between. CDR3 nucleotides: TGTGCCAGCAGTTCGGGACTCCCCGGCGAGCAGTACTTC. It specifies CASSSGLPGEQYF.

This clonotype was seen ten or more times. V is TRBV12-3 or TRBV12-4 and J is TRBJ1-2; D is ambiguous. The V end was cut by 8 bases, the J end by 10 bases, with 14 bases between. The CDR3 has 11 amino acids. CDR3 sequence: CASYTRGIYTF. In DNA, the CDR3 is TGTGCCAGCTATACCCGGGGTATCTACACCTTC.

The CDR3 sequence: CASSRDPLSYEQYF. CDR3 nucleotide sequence: TGTGCCAGTAGTAGGGACCCTCTCTCCTACGAGCAGTACTTC. The chain is built from TRBV19 and TRBJ2-7; D is tentatively TRBD1 or TRBD2 (5 bases each). The CDR3 has 14 residues. V gave up 4 bases and J gave up 0 bases, with 10 bases separating them. Germline V gene sequence: CDR1 LNHDA, CDR2 SQIVND (reference sequence).

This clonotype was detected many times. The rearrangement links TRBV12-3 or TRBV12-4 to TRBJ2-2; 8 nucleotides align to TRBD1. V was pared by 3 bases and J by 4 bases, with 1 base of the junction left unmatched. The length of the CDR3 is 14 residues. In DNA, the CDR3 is TGTGCCAGCAGTTTTACAGGGGGCACCGGGGAGCTGTTTTTT. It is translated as CASSFTGGTGELFF.

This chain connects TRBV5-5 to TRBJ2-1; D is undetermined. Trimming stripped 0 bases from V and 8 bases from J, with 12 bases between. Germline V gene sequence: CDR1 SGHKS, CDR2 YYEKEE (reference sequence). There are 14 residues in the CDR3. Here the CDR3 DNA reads TGTGCCAGCAGCTTGGGGCTACCTTTGGATGAGCAGTTCTTC. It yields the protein CASSLGLPLDEQFF. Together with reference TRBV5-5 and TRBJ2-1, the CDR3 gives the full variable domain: DAGVTQSPTHLIKTRGQQVTLRCSPISGHKSVSWYQQVLGQGPQFIFQYYEKEERGRGNFPDRFSARQFPNYSSELNVNALLLGDSALYLCASSLGLPLDEQFFGPGTRLTVL.